One sample yielded the 10 T cell receptor beta chains listed below, sequenced in a study of cytomegalovirus exposure and HLA in healthy donors. This PCR relied on a set of 60 Vbeta primers and 13 Jbeta primers. Repertoires were generated with immunoSEQ multiplex PCR, while TCRdb's copy carries only in-frame clones and drops some. This sample has approximately 110,000 clones, with 65% to 80% found just once. Sequencing used PBMCs. The receptors come from a man aged 25-40 years in good health and CMV-seropositive.

The chain employs TRBV7-2 and TRBJ1-3; 7 bases line up with TRBD1. Unmatched junction bases numbered 3, after V lost 1 base and J lost 0 bases. The CDR3 length is 16 residues. Germline V gene lookup returns CDR1 SGHTA and CDR2 FQGNSA. The CDR3 reads CASSLGGQRSGNTIYF. CDR3 bases: TGTGCCAGCAGCTTAGGGGGACAGCGCTCTGGAAACACCATATATTTT.

This clone was observed a handful of times. V usage is TRBV5-1 and J usage is TRBJ2-7, with TRBD1 matching 8 bases. The CDR3 spans 13 residues. Germline V lookup: CDR1 SGHRS, CDR2 YFSETQ. The junction had 3 bases not matched to a gene; V was cut back by 4 bases and J by 3 bases. DNA for the CDR3: TGCGCCAGCAGCCCGGACAGGGTCTACGAGCAGTACTTC. Encoded protein: CASSPDRVYEQYF. Variable domain in full (rest from reference TRBV5-1 and TRBJ2-7): KAGVTQTPRYLIKTRGQQVTLSCSPISGHRSVSWYQQTPGQGLQFLFEYFSETQRNKGNFPGRFSGRQFSNSRSEMNVSTLELGDSALYLCASSPDRVYEQYFGPGTRLTVT.

This rearrangement joins TRBV6-6 to TRBJ2-7, with 9 nucleotides matching TRBD2. Germline V CDR1 and CDR2: MNHNY, SVGAGI (reference sequence). This CDR3 is 14 amino acids long. V trimming: 8 bases; J trimming: 2 bases; junction bases outside the gene matches: 7. DNA for the CDR3: TGTGCCAGCGCCCCCGCGGGGGGGACCTACGAGCAGTACTTC. It codes for CASAPAGGTYEQYF.

The chain is built from TRBV6-1 and TRBJ2-6; D is unresolved. Trimming shortened V by 3 bases and J by 0 bases, and 6 bases separated the two germline ends. The CDR3 runs to 15 residues. Looked up from germline, CDR1 is MNHNS and CDR2 is SASEGT. In DNA, the CDR3 is TGTGCCAGCAGTGACAGAACCTCTGGGGCCAACGTCCTGACTTTC. As protein: CASSDRTSGANVLTF.

This CDR3 is CASSPEASSTDTQYF. CDR3 nucleotide sequence: TGTGCCAGCAGCCCCGAGGCTAGCAGCACAGATACGCAGTATTTT. The chain links TRBV9 to TRBJ2-3; D is possibly TRBD2 (5 bases). Looked up from germline, CDR1 is SGDLS and CDR2 is YYNGEE. With 4 bases removed from V and 0 bases from J, the gap between germline ends came to 12 bases. There are 15 residues in the CDR3.

The J gene is TRBJ1-3, the V gene TRBV5-1; tentatively, D is TRBD1 (5 bases). Trimming removed 7 bases at V and 0 bases at J, with 14 bases between. CDR3 length: 15 residues. Germline CDR1 is SGHRS and CDR2 is YFSETQ. CDR3 region: CASGSQDNSGNTIYF. CDR3 DNA: TGCGCCAGCGGTTCACAGGATAACTCTGGAAACACCATATATTTT.

The chain links TRBV2 to TRBJ2-6; D is perhaps TRBD1 (6 bases). CDR3 length: 15 residues. CDR1 is SNHLY and CDR2 is FYNNEI in the germline V gene. V lost 8 bases and J lost 2, with 13 bases in between. This CDR3 is CASPRKGAGANVLTF. The CDR3 bases are TGTGCCAGCCCCCGGAAGGGGGCTGGGGCCAACGTCCTGACTTTC. Variable domain in full (rest from reference TRBV2 and TRBJ2-6): EPEVTQTPSHQVTQMGQEVILRCVPISNHLYFYWYRQILGQKVEFLVSFYNNEISEKSEIFDDQFSVERPDGSNFTLKIRSTKLEDSAMYFCASPRKGAGANVLTFGAGSRLTVL.

The chain joins TRBV29-1 to TRBJ1-2; 9 positions match TRBD1. The trim removed 0 bases at V and 8 bases at J, leaving 4 bases unmatched. Germline CDR1 is SQVTM and CDR2 is ANQGSEA. The CDR3 is made up of 13 amino acids. CDR3 amino acids: CSVEEGTGIGYTF. The DNA of the CDR3 is TGCAGCGTTGAAGAAGGGACAGGGATCGGCTACACCTTC.

This chain links TRBV9 with TRBJ1-1; unclear D gene. Per the germline V gene, CDR1 is SGDLS and CDR2 is YYNGEE. The CDR3 is made up of 17 amino acids. V shed 0 bases and J shed 0 bases, with 15 bases lying between them. The CDR3 loop is CASSVAREPPMNTEAFF. For the CDR3, the DNA is TGTGCCAGCAGCGTAGCTCGGGAGCCCCCCATGAACACTGAAGCTTTCTTT.

CDR3 amino acids: CASSMREYGQPQHF. CDR3 sequence (DNA): TGTGCCAGTAGTATGCGGGAGTACGGCCAGCCCCAGCATTTT. The rearrangement links TRBV19 to TRBJ1-5; no clear D gene. Germline values: CDR1 LNHDA, CDR2 SQIVND (reference sequence). Trimming removed 3 bases from V and 7 bases from J, with 13 bases in between. The CDR3 length is 14 residues.